This T cell receptor (beta chain) was identified in a study of post-analysis software for immune sequencing data. Study conclusions and caveats: Five or six TRBV segments, TRBV5-6, TRBV5-1 and TRBV20-1 among them, were found more frequent in patients than controls. Strong co-clustering by F measure linked samples that shared a preparation batch.

Unique molecular identifiers were built into the TCR beta cDNA libraries. Between roughly 1 and 10 million T cells gave rise to hundreds of thousands of cDNA molecules. TCRdb analysed the PCR reads with MiXCR anew, one entry per CDR3 protein. The table has about 770,000 distinct CDR3 sequences, around 46% seen once; the top ten hold roughly 4.4%. Points on this clonotype: Its antigen remains unknown.

The CDR3 extends over 15 amino acids. The V gene's germline CDR1 is SNHLY and CDR2 FYNNEI. V gave up 1 base and J gave up 6 bases; unmatched junction bases: 2. The origin of this receptor is a girl under 18 with multiple sclerosis. The chain employs TRBV2 and TRBJ2-1; TRBD1 matches 11 bases. Sequencing was done on a sample of blood. The CDR3 sequence is CASSEEGQGVNEQFF. The CDR3 region has the DNA TGTGCCAGCAGTGAAGAGGGACAGGGGGTCAATGAGCAGTTCTTC.